This TCR beta chain was observed in a study of shared T cell receptors in the human thymus. TCRdb keeps only in-frame clones here, not all; method: immunoSEQ multiplex PCR. The sample shows 700,000 or so clones, 70% to 90% of them seen only once. CDR3 length equals 14 residues. Trimming removed 5 bases from V and 8 bases from J; junction bases left unmatched: 8. Germline V gives CDR1 LGHNA, CDR2 YSLEER. This sample also belongs to another study, concerning human thymus T cells. That work adds: Infants, healthy and Finnish, who were having corrective surgery for congenital heart defects served as donors. The source of the thymus tissue was resections taken during corrective heart surgery.

The source is a girl in the first two years of life with a congenital heart defect. Sequencing was performed on thymocytes. The chain combines TRBV4-3 with TRBJ2-1; 8 bases are a match to TRBD1. The CDR3 here is CASSSRDRPHEQFF. The CDR3 nucleotides read TGCGCCAGCAGCTCCCGGGACAGGCCACATGAGCAGTTCTTC.